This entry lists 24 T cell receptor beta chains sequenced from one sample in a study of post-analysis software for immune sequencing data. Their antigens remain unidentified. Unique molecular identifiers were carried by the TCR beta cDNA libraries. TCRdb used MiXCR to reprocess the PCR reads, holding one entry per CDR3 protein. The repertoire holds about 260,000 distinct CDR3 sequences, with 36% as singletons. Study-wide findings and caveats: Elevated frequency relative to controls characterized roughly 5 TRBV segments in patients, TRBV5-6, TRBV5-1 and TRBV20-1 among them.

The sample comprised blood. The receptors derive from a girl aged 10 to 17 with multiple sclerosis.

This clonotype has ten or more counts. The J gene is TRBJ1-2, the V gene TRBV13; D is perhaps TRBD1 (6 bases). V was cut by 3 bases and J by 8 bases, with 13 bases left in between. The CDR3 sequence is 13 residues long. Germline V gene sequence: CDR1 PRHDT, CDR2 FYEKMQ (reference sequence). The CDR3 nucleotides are TGTGCCAGCAGCTTTACGTCAACAGGGGGCTACACCTTC. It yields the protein CASSFTSTGGYTF.

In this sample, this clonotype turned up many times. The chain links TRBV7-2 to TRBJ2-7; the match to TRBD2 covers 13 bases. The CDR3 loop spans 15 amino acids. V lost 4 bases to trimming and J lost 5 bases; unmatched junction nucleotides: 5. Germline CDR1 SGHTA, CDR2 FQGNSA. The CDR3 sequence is CASSSGTSGVDEQYF. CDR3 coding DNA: TGTGCCAGCAGCTCCGGGACTAGCGGGGTTGACGAGCAGTACTTC.

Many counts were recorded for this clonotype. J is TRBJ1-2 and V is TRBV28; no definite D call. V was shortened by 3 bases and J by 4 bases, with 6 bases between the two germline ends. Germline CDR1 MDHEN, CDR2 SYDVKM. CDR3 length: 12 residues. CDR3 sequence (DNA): TGTGCCAGCAGTTTTCCAGTCTATGGCTACACCTTC. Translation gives CASSFPVYGYTF.

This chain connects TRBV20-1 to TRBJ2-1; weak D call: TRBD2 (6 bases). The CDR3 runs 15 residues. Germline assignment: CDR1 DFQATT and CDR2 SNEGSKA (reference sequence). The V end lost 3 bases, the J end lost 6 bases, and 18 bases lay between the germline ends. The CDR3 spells CSASNWDFSVNEQFF. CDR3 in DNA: TGCAGTGCTAGTAACTGGGACTTCTCAGTCAATGAGCAGTTCTTC.

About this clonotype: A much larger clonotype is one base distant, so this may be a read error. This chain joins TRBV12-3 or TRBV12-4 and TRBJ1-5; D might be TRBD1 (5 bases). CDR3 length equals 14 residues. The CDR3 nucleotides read TGTGCCGGCAGCCTAAGCGGGACCCATCAGCCCCAGCATTTT. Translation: CAGSLSGTHQPQHF.

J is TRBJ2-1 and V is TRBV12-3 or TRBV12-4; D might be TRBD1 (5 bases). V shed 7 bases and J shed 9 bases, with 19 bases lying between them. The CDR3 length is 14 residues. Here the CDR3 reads CASTAGQKGGEQFF. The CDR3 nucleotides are TGTGCCAGCACCGCAGGACAAAAAGGCGGTGAGCAGTTCTTC.

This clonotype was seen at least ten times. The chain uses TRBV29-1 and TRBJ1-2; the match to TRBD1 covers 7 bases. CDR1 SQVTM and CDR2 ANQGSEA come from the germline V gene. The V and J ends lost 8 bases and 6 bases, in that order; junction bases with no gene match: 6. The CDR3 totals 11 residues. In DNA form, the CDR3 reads TGCAGCCTCCGACAGGGAAATGGCTACACCTTC. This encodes CSLRQGNGYTF. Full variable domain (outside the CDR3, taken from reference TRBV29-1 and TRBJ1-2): SAVISQKPSRDICQRGTSLTIQCQVDSQVTMMFWYRQQPGQSLTLIATANQGSEATYESGFVIDKFPISRPNLTFSTLTVSNMSPEDSSIYLCSLRQGNGYTFGSGTRLTVV.

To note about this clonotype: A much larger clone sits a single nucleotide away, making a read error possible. The CDR3 bases are TGCAGTGCCGGGGGACCAGCGGACAGCTCCTACAATGAGCAGTTCTTC. Protein: CSAGGPADSSYNEQFF. The V gene is TRBV20-1, the J gene TRBJ2-1; D tentatively fits TRBD1 or TRBD2 (6 bases each). The CDR3 runs to 16 residues. Trimming shortened V by 6 bases and J by 0 bases, and 18 bases separated the two germline ends. Germline V gene data show CDR1 as DFQATT and CDR2 as SNEGSKA (reference sequence).

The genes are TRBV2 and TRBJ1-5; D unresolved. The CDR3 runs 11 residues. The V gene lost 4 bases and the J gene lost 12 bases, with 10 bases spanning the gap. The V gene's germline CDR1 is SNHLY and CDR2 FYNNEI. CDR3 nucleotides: TGTGCCAGCAGTGGGCTCAGCGACCAGCATTTT. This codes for CASSGLSDQHF.

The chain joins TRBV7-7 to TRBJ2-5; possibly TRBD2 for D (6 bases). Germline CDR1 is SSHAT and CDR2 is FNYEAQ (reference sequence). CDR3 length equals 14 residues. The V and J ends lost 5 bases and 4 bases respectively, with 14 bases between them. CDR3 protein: CASSPGSGGETQYF. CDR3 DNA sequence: TGTGCCAGCAGCCCCGGTTCCGGGGGAGAGACCCAGTACTTC.

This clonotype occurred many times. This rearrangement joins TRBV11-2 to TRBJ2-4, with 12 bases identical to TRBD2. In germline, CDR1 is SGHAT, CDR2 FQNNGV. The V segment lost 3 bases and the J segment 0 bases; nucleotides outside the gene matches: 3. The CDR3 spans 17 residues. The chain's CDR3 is CASSFMGLAGAKNIQYF. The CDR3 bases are TGTGCCAGCAGCTTCATGGGACTAGCGGGAGCCAAAAACATTCAGTACTTC.

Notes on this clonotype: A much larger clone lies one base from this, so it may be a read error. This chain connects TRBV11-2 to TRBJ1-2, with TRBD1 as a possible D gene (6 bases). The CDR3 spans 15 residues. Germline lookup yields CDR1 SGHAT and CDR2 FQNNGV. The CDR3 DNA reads TGTGCCAGCAGCCCGTCGGGGGGCGGTTTGTATGACTACACCTTC. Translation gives CASSPSGGGLYDYTF.

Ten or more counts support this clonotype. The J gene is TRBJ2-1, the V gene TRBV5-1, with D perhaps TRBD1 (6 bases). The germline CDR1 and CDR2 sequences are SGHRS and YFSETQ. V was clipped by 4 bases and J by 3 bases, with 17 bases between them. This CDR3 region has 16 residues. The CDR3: CASSPMTGAGYNEQFF. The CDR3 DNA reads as TGCGCCAGCAGCCCAATGACAGGCGCGGGCTACAATGAGCAGTTCTTC.

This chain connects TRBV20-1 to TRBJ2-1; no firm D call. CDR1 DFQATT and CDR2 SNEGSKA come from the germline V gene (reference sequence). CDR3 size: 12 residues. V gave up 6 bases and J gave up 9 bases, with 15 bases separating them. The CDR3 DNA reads TGCAGTGCCCGCGTTAGTGGGATTGAGCAGTTCTTC. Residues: CSARVSGIEQFF.

The CDR3 coding sequence is TGTGCCACCACCGAAGGGGCGAACACCGGGGAGCTGTTTTTT. Translating it yields CATTEGANTGELFF. This chain joins TRBV24-1 and TRBJ2-2; TRBD1 might be the D (5 bases). This CDR3 comprises 14 residues. The germline V and J ends were trimmed by 8 bases and 0 bases, with 9 bases remaining between them. CDR1 is KGHDR, CDR2 SFDVKD, per germline.

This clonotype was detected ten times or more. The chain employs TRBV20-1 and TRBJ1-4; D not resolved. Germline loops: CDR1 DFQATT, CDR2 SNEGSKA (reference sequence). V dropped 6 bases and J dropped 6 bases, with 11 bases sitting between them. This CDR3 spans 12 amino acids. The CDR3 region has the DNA TGCAGTGCGCAGGAGGTATATGAAAAACTGTTTTTT. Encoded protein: CSAQEVYEKLFF.

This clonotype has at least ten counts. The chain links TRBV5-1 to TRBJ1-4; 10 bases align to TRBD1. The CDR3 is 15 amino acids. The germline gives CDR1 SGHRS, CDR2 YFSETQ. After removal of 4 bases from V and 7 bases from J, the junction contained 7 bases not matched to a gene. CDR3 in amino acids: CASSGGTGAFEKLFF. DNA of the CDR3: TGCGCCAGCAGCGGAGGGACAGGGGCATTTGAAAAACTGTTTTTT.

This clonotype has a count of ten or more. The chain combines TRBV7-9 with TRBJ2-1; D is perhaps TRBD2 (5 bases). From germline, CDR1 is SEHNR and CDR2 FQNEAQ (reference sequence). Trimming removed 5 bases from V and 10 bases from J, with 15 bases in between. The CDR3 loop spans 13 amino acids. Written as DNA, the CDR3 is TGTGCCAGCAGCCGAATTCTAGCCCGGGAGCAGTTCTTC. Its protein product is CASSRILAREQFF.

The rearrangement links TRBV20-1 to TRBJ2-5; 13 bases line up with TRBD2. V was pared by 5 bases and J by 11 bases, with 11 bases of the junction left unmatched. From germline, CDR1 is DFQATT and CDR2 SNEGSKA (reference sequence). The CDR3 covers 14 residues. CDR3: CSAPRLAGGNEQYF. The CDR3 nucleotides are TGCAGTGCTCCAAGACTAGCGGGAGGCAATGAGCAGTACTTC.

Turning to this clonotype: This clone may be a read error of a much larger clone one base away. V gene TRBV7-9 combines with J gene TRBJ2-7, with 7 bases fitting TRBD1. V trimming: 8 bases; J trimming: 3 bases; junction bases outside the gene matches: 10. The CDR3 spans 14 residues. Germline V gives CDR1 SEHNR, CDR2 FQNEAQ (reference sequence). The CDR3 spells CASGQQGNRYEQYF. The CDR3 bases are TGTGCCAGCGGCCAACAGGGGAACCGCTACGAGCAGTACTTC.

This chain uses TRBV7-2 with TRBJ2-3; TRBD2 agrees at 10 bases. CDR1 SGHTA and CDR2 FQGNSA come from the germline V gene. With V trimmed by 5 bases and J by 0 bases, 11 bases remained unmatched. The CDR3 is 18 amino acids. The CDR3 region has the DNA TGTGCCAGCAGCGTTTCTAGCGGGAGTGTTCTCAGCACAGATACGCAGTATTTT. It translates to CASSVSSGSVLSTDTQYF.

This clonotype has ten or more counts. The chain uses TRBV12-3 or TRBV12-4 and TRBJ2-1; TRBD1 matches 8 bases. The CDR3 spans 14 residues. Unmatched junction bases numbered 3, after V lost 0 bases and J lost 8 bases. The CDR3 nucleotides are TGTGCCAGCAGTTTAGCGGACAGGGCCGATGAGCAGTTCTTC. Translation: CASSLADRADEQFF.

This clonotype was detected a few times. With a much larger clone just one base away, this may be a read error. The CDR3 DNA sequence: TGCAGTGCTCCCAGACCACGGACCTCCCTCCGGTACAATGAGCAGTACTTC. Translated, it gives CSAPRPRTSLRYNEQYF. This chain connects TRBV20-1 to TRBJ2-7; D uncertain. The CDR3 totals 17 residues. Germline CDR1 reads DFQATT; CDR2 reads SNEGSKA (reference sequence). V gave up 5 bases and J gave up 7 bases, with 30 bases separating them.

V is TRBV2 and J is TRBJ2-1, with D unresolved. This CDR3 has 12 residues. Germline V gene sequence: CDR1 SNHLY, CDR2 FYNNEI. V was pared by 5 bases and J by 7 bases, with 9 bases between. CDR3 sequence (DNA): TGTGCCAGCAGTAAACTTGGAAATGAGCAGTTCTTC. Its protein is CASSKLGNEQFF.